The clone carrying this T cell receptor beta chain occurred many times. Its antigen is currently unknown. There are 15 residues in the CDR3. Trimming cost V 2 bases and J 0 bases, with 8 bases left between them. The data are from a study of identical twins. General study points: One should note that invariant MAIT and iNKT cells could partly confound zero-insertion analyses. Recombination models fit unrelated individuals' TCR alpha sharing but underestimated twins'. Weaker excess twin sharing was seen among beta out-of-frame sequences.

Via MiXCR, TCRdb re-called the 5' RACE reads, giving one row per CDR3 protein. The table has approximately 220,000 distinct CDR3 sequences, about a tenth seen once; the top ten hold about 5.2%. Healthy Caucasians provided all donations. The sample comprised memory (CD45RO+) T cells sorted from blood. This sequence originates from a woman under 30 in good health. The chain combines TRBV12-3 or TRBV12-4 with TRBJ2-1; tentatively, D is TRBD1 (6 bases). CDR3 DNA: TGTGCCAGCAGTTTAAGGGGGAACTCCTACAATGAGCAGTTCTTC. Amino acid sequence: CASSLRGNSYNEQFF.